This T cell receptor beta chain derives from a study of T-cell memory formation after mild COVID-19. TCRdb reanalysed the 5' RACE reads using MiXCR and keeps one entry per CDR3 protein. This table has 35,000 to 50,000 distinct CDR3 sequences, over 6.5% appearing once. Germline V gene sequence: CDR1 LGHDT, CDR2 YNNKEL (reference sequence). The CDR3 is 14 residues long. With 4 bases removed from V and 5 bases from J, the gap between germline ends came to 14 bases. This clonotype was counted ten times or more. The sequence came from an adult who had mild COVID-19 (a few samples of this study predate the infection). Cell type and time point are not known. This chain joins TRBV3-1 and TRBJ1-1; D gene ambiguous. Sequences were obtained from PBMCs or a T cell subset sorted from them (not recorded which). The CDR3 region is CASSPDGRRTEAFF. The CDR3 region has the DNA TGTGCCAGCAGCCCGGACGGCAGAAGAACTGAAGCTTTCTTT.